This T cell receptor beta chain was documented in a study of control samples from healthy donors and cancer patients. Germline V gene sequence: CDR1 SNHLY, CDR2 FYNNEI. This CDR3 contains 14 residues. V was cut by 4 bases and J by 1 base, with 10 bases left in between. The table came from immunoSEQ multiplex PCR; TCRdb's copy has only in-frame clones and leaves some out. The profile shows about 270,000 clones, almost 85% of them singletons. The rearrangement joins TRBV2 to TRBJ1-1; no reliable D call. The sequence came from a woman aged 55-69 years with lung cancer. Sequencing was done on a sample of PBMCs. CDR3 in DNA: TGTGCCAGCAGTGTTTACCGCGGGAACACTGAAGCTTTCTTT. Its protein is CASSVYRGNTEAFF.